This T cell receptor beta chain comes out of a study of human T cells and chemical hapten exposure. Notes on the study in general: Those TCRs sitting above 1 in 1000 frequency stayed the same with DPC sensitization.

In TCRdb, the RACE reads were re-called with MiXCR into one record per CDR3 protein. The sample has 100,000 to 150,000 distinct CDR3 sequences, 12% to 15% seen once. Germline lookup yields CDR1 SEHNR and CDR2 FQNEAQ (reference sequence). The CDR3 is 15 amino acids. The germline V and J ends were trimmed by 1 base and 3 bases, with 10 bases remaining between them. Time point given: patch test 1, 2 weeks after DPC sensitization. Treatment reported: therapeutic diphenylcyclopropenone sensitization with weekly scalp DPC. Each donor was an alopecia patient between 18 and 70 years of age who qualified for DPC. This clonotype was counted many times. Its matching antigen is unknown.

The chain carries TRBV7-9 and TRBJ1-5; D is ambiguous. The specimen was whole blood, collected in connection with sensitization to the hapten diphenylcyclopropenone (DPC). This TCR came from a man between 18 and 35 years old with alopecia areata. Some clones in this sample may be carry-over from other donors' samples. The CDR3 DNA reads TGTGCCAGCAGCTTAGTCGGGCCTTTCAATCAGCCCCAGCATTTT. It yields the protein CASSLVGPFNQPQHF.